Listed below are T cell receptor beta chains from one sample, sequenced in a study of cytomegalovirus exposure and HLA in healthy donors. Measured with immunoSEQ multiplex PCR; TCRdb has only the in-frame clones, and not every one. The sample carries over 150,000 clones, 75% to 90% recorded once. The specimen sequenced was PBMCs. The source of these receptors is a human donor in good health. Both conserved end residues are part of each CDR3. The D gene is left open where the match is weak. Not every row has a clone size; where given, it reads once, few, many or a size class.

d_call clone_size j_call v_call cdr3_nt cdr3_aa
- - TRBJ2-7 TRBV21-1 TGTGCCAGCAGCCACGAGGCTAGCGGGGGAGAGGACGAGCAGTACTTC CASSHEASGGEDEQYF
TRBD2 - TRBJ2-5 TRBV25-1 TGTGCCAGCAGTGGTCTAGCGGGGGGCTTAGAGCAGGAGACCCAGTACTTC CASSGLAGGLEQETQYF
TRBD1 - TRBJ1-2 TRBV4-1 TGCGCCAGCAGCCGACCGGGACAGGGGGATGGCTACACCTTC CASSRPGQGDGYTF
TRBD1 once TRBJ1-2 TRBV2 TGTGCCAGCAGTGAAACGAAAGACAGGGGGCGGCGTGGCTACACCTTC CASSETKDRGRRGYTF
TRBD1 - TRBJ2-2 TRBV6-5 TGTGCCAGCAGCACAGGACAGGTTAACCCCGGGGAGCTGTTTTTT CASSTGQVNPGELFF
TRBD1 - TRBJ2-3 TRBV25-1 TGTGCCAGCAGTGAATCCGGGACAGGGAAAGATACGCAGTATTTT CASSESGTGKDTQYF
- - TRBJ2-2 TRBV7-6 TGTGCCAGCAGCCCATTCGGGCGGGGAAACACCGGGGAGCTGTTTTTT CASSPFGRGNTGELFF
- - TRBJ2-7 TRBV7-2 TGTGCCAGCAGCCAATCAACAGGGTCCATCTCCTACGAGCAGTACTTC CASSQSTGSISYEQYF
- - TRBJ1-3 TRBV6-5 TGTGCCAGCAGTTCCGTAGAAGAGGCCATATATTTT CASSSVEEAIYF
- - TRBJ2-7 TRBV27 TGTGCCAGCAGGCTTAGCAAAAGCAACCTCTACGAGCAGTACTTC CASRLSKSNLYEQYF
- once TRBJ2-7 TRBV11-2 TGTGCCAGCAGCAAACAGTACGAGCAGTACTTC CASSKQYEQYF
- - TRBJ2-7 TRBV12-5 TGTGCTAGTGGTTTGGTCACTAGAGTGGGTGAGCAGTACTTC CASGLVTRVGEQYF
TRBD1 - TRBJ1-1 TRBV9 TGTGCCAGCAGCCCCGGACAGGGTCGGTGGACTGAAGCTTTCTTT CASSPGQGRWTEAFF
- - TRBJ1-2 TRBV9 TGTGCCAGCAGCGGTCCTTGTGGCTACACCTTC CASSGPCGYTF
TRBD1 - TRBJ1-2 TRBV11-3 TGTGCCAGCAGCTTCCCATCGACAGGGGGCCACTATGGCTACACCTTC CASSFPSTGGHYGYTF
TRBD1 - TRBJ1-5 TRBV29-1 TGCAGCGTGGGGGGACAGGGCGATCAGCCCCAGCATTTT CSVGGQGDQPQHF
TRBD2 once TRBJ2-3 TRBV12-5 TGTGCTAGTGGTAGGACTAGCGGGGGGGCGGATACGCAGTATTTT CASGRTSGGADTQYF
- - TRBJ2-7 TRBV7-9 TGTGCCAGCAGCTTGGGGGCGGGACAGCCCTACGAGCAGTACTTC CASSLGAGQPYEQYF